A selection of T cell receptor beta chains follows, all from one sample in a study of Ad26.COV2.S vaccination and SARS-CoV-2 variants. Sequencing used immunoSEQ multiplex PCR; TCRdb keeps in-frame clones, though not all of them. The sample contains 300,000 to 400,000 clones, around 87% of which appear only once. The sequenced sample was peripheral blood, obtained in a trial of Ad26.COV2.S vaccine versus placebo. All receptors come from a person between 18 and 65 years old who received the Ad26.COV2.S COVID-19 vaccine or a placebo. Both conserved end residues are part of each CDR3. D genes are given only for firm matches. Only part of the rows carry a size: once, few, many, or a class if the clone is expanded.

TRBJ1-1,-,-,TRBV19,TGTGCCAGTAGTCTCCTGGATTGGGAGTCCACTGAAGCTTTCTTT,CASSLLDWESTEAFF
TRBJ1-3,-,-,TRBV4-2,TGTGCCAGCAGCCAAGAACCCGGGGAACTCGGAAACACCATATATTTT,CASSQEPGELGNTIYF
TRBJ2-5,-,TRBD1,TRBV10-3,TGTGCCATCAGGGACAGGGGAGAGACCCAGTACTTC,CAIRDRGETQYF
TRBJ1-1,-,-,TRBV12-5,TGTGCTAGTGGTAACCAGGGGACGGACACTGAAGCTTTCTTT,CASGNQGTDTEAFF
TRBJ1-3,-,TRBD1,TRBV18,TGTGCCAGCTCACCACGGGGGACAGGTGACTCTGGAAACACCATATATTTT,CASSPRGTGDSGNTIYF
TRBJ1-4,-,-,TRBV18,TGTGCCAGCTCACGCGACCTTCAGGGCCTGGGGGATGAAAAACTGTTTTTT,CASSRDLQGLGDEKLFF
TRBJ2-1,-,TRBD1,TRBV2,TGTGCCAGCATGGGGACAGGGGTTGACAATGAGCAGTTCTTC,CASMGTGVDNEQFF
TRBJ2-3,-,-,TRBV7-2,TGTGCCAGCAGCTTCCTAGAGGCCCCCGGGGTCACTCCTTTT,CASSFLEAPGVTPF
TRBJ2-5,-,-,TRBV9,TGTGCCAGCAGCCCGGGGTGGCAGATCCAAGAGACCCAGTACTTC,CASSPGWQIQETQYF
TRBJ2-2,-,TRBD1,TRBV18,TGTGCCAGCTCACGGGACAGACTAACCGGGGAGCTGTTTTTT,CASSRDRLTGELFF
TRBJ1-4,-,-,TRBV5-1,TGCGCCAGCAGCTTGGGGCAGTCTAATGAAAAACTGTTTTTT,CASSLGQSNEKLFF
TRBJ2-5,-,-,TRBV21-1,TGTGCCAGCAGCAAAGATTCCGGGGCCCCGGAGACCCAGTACTTC,CASSKDSGAPETQYF
TRBJ1-2,-,-,TRBV4-3,TGCGCCAGCAGCCAAGTCGCTGGGTCCGGCTACACCTTC,CASSQVAGSGYTF
TRBJ2-2,once,TRBD1,TRBV6-5,TGTGCCAGCAACCCGACAGGGGGCTTGAGCGGGGAGCTGTTTTTT,CASNPTGGLSGELFF
TRBJ2-7,-,TRBD1,TRBV11-1,TGTGCCAGCAGCCCCCTCCCCGACAGGGACGAGCAGTACTTC,CASSPLPDRDEQYF
TRBJ1-1,-,-,TRBV4-2,TGTGCCAGCAGCGAAGGGACTGGGGCGAACACTGAAGCTTTCTTT,CASSEGTGANTEAFF
TRBJ2-7,-,-,TRBV10-3,TGTGCCATCAGTGAGCGGATGGGCGAGCAGTACTTC,CAISERMGEQYF
TRBJ2-7,-,-,TRBV5-1,TGCGCCAGCAGCTTGGCTCAGGGTAATGACGAGCAGTACTTC,CASSLAQGNDEQYF
TRBJ2-2,once,TRBD1,TRBV6-2/TRBV6-3,TGTGCCAGCAGTTATGGACAGGTCAACACCGGGGAGCTGTTTTTT,CASSYGQVNTGELFF
TRBJ2-6,-,-,TRBV6-2/TRBV6-3,TGTGCCAGCAGTTACAGGCCAGCTGCTGGGGCCAACGTCCTGACTTTC,CASSYRPAAGANVLTF
TRBJ1-3,few,-,TRBV7-9,TGTGCCAGCAGCCCCCCCGGTGGGAGGAGCTCTGGAAACACCATATATTTT,CASSPPGGRSSGNTIYF
TRBJ2-3,-,-,TRBV11-2,TGTGCCAGCAGCTTACGGGCGGGAAGTAGCACAGATACGCAGTATTTT,CASSLRAGSSTDTQYF
TRBJ1-5,-,TRBD1,TRBV4-1,TGCGCCAGCAGCCAAGATGGACAGGGGGGAAATCAGCCCCAGCATTTT,CASSQDGQGGNQPQHF
TRBJ1-6,-,-,TRBV6-5,TGTGCCAGCACCATGAACATATGGGTGGATTCACCCCTCCACTTT,CASTMNIWVDSPLHF
TRBJ1-1,-,TRBD1,TRBV18,TGTGCCAGCTCACCCCAAACAGGGGACACTGAAGCTTTCTTT,CASSPQTGDTEAFF
TRBJ1-1,-,-,TRBV11-2,TGTGCCAGTCGTTCAGACCGGGGGCCCCTTGAAGCTTTCTTT,CASRSDRGPLEAFF
TRBJ2-1,-,TRBD2,TRBV9,TGTGCCAGCAGCCCGACCACTAGCGGGGGTTTTGGTGAGCAGTTCTTC,CASSPTTSGGFGEQFF
TRBJ2-7,-,-,TRBV6-6,TGTGCCAGCAGTCTACGGACACTATCCCTTTCCTACGAGCAGTACTTC,CASSLRTLSLSYEQYF
TRBJ2-5,-,TRBD1,TRBV5-4,TGTGCCAGCAGCTATTCCGGGACAGAAGAGACCCAGTACTTC,CASSYSGTEETQYF
TRBJ2-5,-,TRBD2,TRBV6-2/TRBV6-3,TGTGCCAGCAGCTTTAGCGGGGACCAAGAGACCCAGTACTTC,CASSFSGDQETQYF
TRBJ1-1,-,TRBD1,TRBV18,TGTGCCAGCTCCCTCGACAGGGCCGGCACTGAAGCTTTCTTT,CASSLDRAGTEAFF
TRBJ1-1,-,-,TRBV2,TGTGCCAGCAACAGGGTTGGAGGAAACACTGAAGCTTTCTTT,CASNRVGGNTEAFF
TRBJ2-1,-,-,TRBV9,TGTGCCAGCAGCGATCGGACAGATTACAATGAGCAGTTCTTC,CASSDRTDYNEQFF
TRBJ1-5,-,-,TRBV7-9,TGTGCCAGCAGCCGAGGGAATAGCAATCAGCCCCAGCATTTT,CASSRGNSNQPQHF
TRBJ2-1,-,TRBD1,TRBV23-1,TGCGCCAGCAGTCAAAGAGGGACAGACAATGAGCAGTTCTTC,CASSQRGTDNEQFF
TRBJ1-3,-,-,TRBV29-1,TGCAGCGCTCGCGCACTGTCCTCTGGAAACACCATATATTTT,CSARALSSGNTIYF
TRBJ2-7,-,TRBD1,TRBV27,TGTGCCAGCTATACCCGGGACAGACCCTACGAGCAGTACTTC,CASYTRDRPYEQYF
TRBJ2-7,once,TRBD1,TRBV29-1,TGCAGCGTTGAAGGGACAGGGTTGGATTACGAGCAGTACTTC,CSVEGTGLDYEQYF
TRBJ1-6,-,-,TRBV3-1/TRBV3-2,TGTGCCAGCAGCCAAGATTGGGGATCCAATTCACCCCTCCACTTT,CASSQDWGSNSPLHF
TRBJ2-7,-,TRBD2,TRBV24-1,TGTGCCACCAGGATAAAGGGACTAGTAGGCTACGAGCAGTACTTC,CATRIKGLVGYEQYF
TRBJ1-1,-,-,TRBV5-6,TGTGCCAGCAGCGGTGATGGAGGCACTGAAGCTTTCTTT,CASSGDGGTEAFF
TRBJ1-5,-,TRBD1,TRBV5-6,TGTGCCAGCAGCTCATCCGGGACAGGGAGTAATCAGCCCCAGCATTTT,CASSSSGTGSNQPQHF
TRBJ1-2,-,-,TRBV27,TGTGCCAGCAGTCTAAGAAATAACTATGGCTACACCTTC,CASSLRNNYGYTF
TRBJ1-1,-,-,TRBV3-1/TRBV3-2,TGTGCCAGCAGCCAAGTAAGAGGCCTTGAAGCTTTCTTT,CASSQVRGLEAFF
TRBJ2-5,-,TRBD2,TRBV3-1/TRBV3-2,TGTGCCAGCAGCCAAAGCGGGGGCGACCAAGAGACCCAGTACTTC,CASSQSGGDQETQYF
TRBJ2-5,-,-,TRBV4-1,TGCGCCAGCAGCCAAGAGAATATCGGGGCCCTGAAGACCCAGTACTTC,CASSQENIGALKTQYF
TRBJ1-2,-,-,TRBV7-8,TGTGCCAGCAGCTTAGCGGCAGTTCCTAACTATGGCTACACCTTC,CASSLAAVPNYGYTF
TRBJ2-1,-,-,TRBV13,TGTGCCAGCAGGACCGGGACTGAGCAGTTCTTC,CASRTGTEQFF
TRBJ2-7,-,-,TRBV6-1,TGTGCCAGCAGTGAGATGGGCAGGGGTTTCTACGAGCAGTACTTC,CASSEMGRGFYEQYF
TRBJ1-4,-,-,TRBV11-2,TGTGCCAGCAGCTTAGTGGGGGGGGCAGGGAATGAAAAACTGTTTTTT,CASSLVGGAGNEKLFF
TRBJ2-5,-,TRBD2,TRBV18,TGTGCCAGCTCACCGACTAGCGGGGGGGCGCGAGAGACCCAGTACTTC,CASSPTSGGARETQYF
TRBJ2-7,-,TRBD1,TRBV4-3,TGCGCCAGCAGCCACAGCCCCGACAGGGTCTACGAGCAGTACTTC,CASSHSPDRVYEQYF
TRBJ2-1,-,-,TRBV28,TGTGCCAGCAGTTTGCTCTACAATGAGCAGTTCTTC,CASSLLYNEQFF
TRBJ1-1,-,TRBD1,TRBV18,TGTGCCAGCTCACAAGGGACAGGGGGCGGGACTGAAGCTTTCTTT,CASSQGTGGGTEAFF
TRBJ2-3,-,-,TRBV28,TGTGCCAGCAGTTTAGCCACAGGAGGCACAGATACGCAGTATTTT,CASSLATGGTDTQYF
TRBJ1-2,-,-,TRBV6-2/TRBV6-3,TGTGCCAGCAGTTACGACAGCACTAGTGGCTACACCTTC,CASSYDSTSGYTF
TRBJ1-1,-,-,TRBV5-4,TGTGCCAGCAGCTCAAAACAGGGATCGCACACTGAAGCTTTCTTT,CASSSKQGSHTEAFF